The 5 T cell receptor beta chains presented below share a single source sample, sequenced in a study of T cell responses to AZD1222 COVID-19 vaccine. Assay used: immunoSEQ multiplex PCR; TCRdb lists only in-frame clones, some missing. The sample has approximately 88,000 clones, less than 95% seen once. This specimen consisted of peripheral blood, obtained 28 days after the second AZD1222 dose. These receptors all come from an adult who received the AZD1222 COVID-19 vaccine.

The chain employs TRBV28 and TRBJ1-2; TRBD1 aligns across 7 bases. The V gene's germline CDR1 is MDHEN and CDR2 SYDVKM. This CDR3 has 18 residues. V lost 2 bases to trimming and J lost 7 bases; unmatched junction nucleotides: 19. The CDR3 is CASSLGGFLRRGAVGYTF. As DNA, the CDR3 is TGTGCCAGCAGTTTAGGCGGATTCCTTCGCAGGGGGGCGGTTGGCTACACCTTC.

This chain joins TRBV27 and TRBJ2-2; 7 positions agree with TRBD2. CDR3 length: 13 residues. V was clipped by 10 bases and J by 4 bases; unmatched bases: 6. Germline V lookup: CDR1 MNHEY, CDR2 SMNVEV (reference sequence). The CDR3 loop reads CATRRGTTGELFF. CDR3 in DNA: TGTGCCACCCGGCGGGGGACCACCGGGGAGCTGTTTTTT.

The V gene is TRBV5-6, the J gene TRBJ1-1; D not certain. Trimming cost V 2 bases and J 4 bases, with 9 bases left between them. CDR3 length: 13 residues. Germline CDR1 SGHDT, CDR2 YYEEEE. In nucleotides, the CDR3 is TGTGCCAGCAGCTTTTCGGGCGGCACTGAAGCTTTCTTT. It specifies CASSFSGGTEAFF.

The chain joins TRBV5-6 to TRBJ2-1, with D possibly matching TRBD2 (6 bases). Looked up from germline, CDR1 is SGHDT and CDR2 is YYEEEE. The V and J ends lost 2 bases and 1 base respectively, with 10 bases between them. The CDR3 length is 15 residues. The CDR3 sequence is CASSFGGLSYNEQFF. Written as DNA, the CDR3 is TGTGCCAGCAGCTTCGGGGGTTTGTCCTACAATGAGCAGTTCTTC. Full variable domain (missing parts from reference TRBV5-6 and TRBJ2-1): DAGVTQSPTHLIKTRGQQVTLRCSPKSGHDTVSWYQQALGQGPQFIFQYYEEEERQRGNFPDRFSGHQFPNYSSELNVNALLLGDSALYLCASSFGGLSYNEQFFGPGTRLTVL.

The chain is built from TRBV28 and TRBJ1-1; D not resolved. This CDR3 region has 15 residues. The V gene's germline CDR1 is MDHEN and CDR2 SYDVKM. The ends were cut back, 0 bases at V and 0 bases at J, with 8 bases in the middle. The CDR3 DNA follows: TGTGCCAGCAGTTTATGGTCAGGTATGAACACTGAAGCTTTCTTT. It yields the protein CASSLWSGMNTEAFF.